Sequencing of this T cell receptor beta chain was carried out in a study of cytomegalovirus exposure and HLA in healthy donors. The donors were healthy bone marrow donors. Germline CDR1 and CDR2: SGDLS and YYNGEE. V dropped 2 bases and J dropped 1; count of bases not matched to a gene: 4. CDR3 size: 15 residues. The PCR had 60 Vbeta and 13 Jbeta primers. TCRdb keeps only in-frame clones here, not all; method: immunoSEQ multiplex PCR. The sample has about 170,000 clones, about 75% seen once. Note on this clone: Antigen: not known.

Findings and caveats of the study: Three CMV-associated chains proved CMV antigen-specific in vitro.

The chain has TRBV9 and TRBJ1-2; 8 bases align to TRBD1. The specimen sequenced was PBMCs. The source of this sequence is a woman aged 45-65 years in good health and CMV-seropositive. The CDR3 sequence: CASSVYDRGNYGYTF. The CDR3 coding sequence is TGTGCCAGCAGCGTCTACGACAGGGGTAACTATGGCTACACCTTC.